Presented here are 16 T cell receptor beta chains from one specimen sequenced in a study of cytomegalovirus exposure and HLA in healthy donors. Libraries were prepared by immunoSEQ multiplex PCR; TCRdb keeps only in-frame clonotypes and omits some of them. Of more than 120,000 clones in the sample, around 90% were seen once. The source material was PBMCs. These receptors all come from a young man in good health and CMV-seropositive.

The chain joins TRBV7-9 to TRBJ2-1; tentative D call: TRBD2 (6 bases). Trimming shortened V by 4 bases and J by 4 bases, and 11 bases separated the two germline ends. CDR3 length: 14 residues. Germline values: CDR1 SEHNR, CDR2 FQNEAQ (reference sequence). CDR3 coding DNA: TGTGCCAGCAGCTCTAATAGCGGATACAATGAGCAGTTCTTC. Translation gives CASSSNSGYNEQFF.

This clone was recorded only once. This chain uses TRBV7-6 with TRBJ1-1, with D perhaps matching TRBD1 (6 bases). There are 13 residues in the CDR3. Trimming stripped 0 bases from V and 5 bases from J, with 7 bases between. The germline V gene encodes CDR1 SGHVS and CDR2 FNYEAQ. The CDR3 DNA is TGTGCCAGCAGCTTAGCGCAGGGGACTGAAGCTTTCTTT. Amino acids: CASSLAQGTEAFF.

The chain links TRBV6-1 to TRBJ2-7; tentatively, D is TRBD2 (6 bases). Trimming shortened V by 7 bases and J by 0 bases, and 13 bases separated the two germline ends. This CDR3 contains 14 residues. The V gene's germline CDR1 is MNHNS and CDR2 SASEGT. The CDR3 bases are TGTGCCAGCACCAGCGGGCAGGGCTCCTACGAGCAGTACTTC. Translating gives CASTSGQGSYEQYF.

V gene TRBV25-1 combines with J gene TRBJ2-5; TRBD2 is a possible D gene (5 bases). The CDR3 has 15 amino acids. V lost 1 base, J lost 4 bases, and 13 bases lay in between. Germline CDR1 and CDR2: MGHDK and SYGVNS. The CDR3 here is CASSEFEGVVETQYF. CDR3 nucleotides: TGTGCCAGCAGTGAATTCGAGGGTGTGGTAGAGACCCAGTACTTC.

The chain joins TRBV10-1 to TRBJ1-1; a weak D match, TRBD1 (5 bases). V was cut by 8 bases and J by 1 base, with 11 bases left in between. CDR3 length: 13 amino acids. CDR1 is WNHNN, CDR2 SYGVQD, per germline (reference sequence). The CDR3 nucleotides are TGCGCCAGCTCTGGAGGGGAGAACACTGAAGCTTTCTTT. Its translation is CASSGGENTEAFF.

V gene TRBV5-1 combines with J gene TRBJ1-1; D not resolved. CDR3 size: 14 residues. V was shortened by 5 bases and J by 5 bases, with 16 bases between the two germline ends. CDR1 is SGHRS, CDR2 YFSETQ, per germline. CDR3 loop: CASSDRVLGTEAFF. The CDR3 DNA sequence: TGCGCCAGCAGTGACCGGGTCCTTGGGACTGAAGCTTTCTTT.

CDR3 sequence reads: CASSSSSRWGDEQFF. CDR3 bases: TGTGCCAGCAGTTCTTCTTCCCGGTGGGGCGATGAGCAGTTCTTC. The chain uses TRBV6-5 and TRBJ2-1; D may be TRBD1 (5 bases). Trimming took off 4 bases at V and 8 bases at J, with 18 bases between the two ends. CDR3 size: 15 residues. Germline-derived CDR1 and CDR2 are MNHEY and SVGAGI.

V gene TRBV2 combines with J gene TRBJ2-2; 7 bases fit TRBD1. CDR3 length equals 16 residues. In germline, CDR1 is SNHLY, CDR2 FYNNEI. The J segment lost 8 bases and the V segment lost 4 bases, leaving 13 bases of the junction unmatched. The DNA of the CDR3 is TGTGCCAGCAGTGGAGTTGGGGACAGACTGGGGGGGGAGCTGTTTTTT. This sequence encodes CASSGVGDRLGGELFF.

This clone was found many times. The chain is built from TRBV21-1 and TRBJ2-1; no check of the table's D call, TRBD1, against the DNA was made. TRBV21-1 is a documented pseudogene. The CDR3 contains 12 residues. The CDR3, as DNA: TGTGCCAGCAAGACAGGGGGTGATGAGCAGTTCTTC. Its translation is CASKTGGDEQFF.

V gene TRBV7-9 combines with J gene TRBJ2-5, with D perhaps matching TRBD2 (5 bases). The CDR3 is 14 residues long. With 2 bases removed from V and 4 bases from J, the gap between germline ends came to 11 bases. Germline values: CDR1 SEHNR, CDR2 FQNEAQ (reference sequence). CDR3 coding DNA: TGTGCCAGCAGCTTACTCGGACGGGGAGAGACCCAGTACTTC. Amino acids: CASSLLGRGETQYF.

The chain is built from TRBV25-1 and TRBJ2-7, with D possibly TRBD1 on 5 matching bases. The CDR3 spans 13 residues. Trimming stripped 1 base from V and 7 bases from J, with 11 bases between. From germline, CDR1 is MGHDK and CDR2 SYGVNS. CDR3 in amino acids: CASSESSRVEQYF. The CDR3 DNA is TGTGCCAGCAGTGAATCGTCCAGGGTGGAGCAGTACTTC.

The chain links TRBV5-1 to TRBJ2-6, with a weak D call TRBD2 (5 bases). CDR3 length: 15 amino acids. Trimming cost V 2 bases and J 2 bases, with 8 bases left between them. Per germline, CDR1 SGHRS and CDR2 YFSETQ. CDR3 DNA: TGCGCCAGCAGCTTCGGGAAGACTGGGGCCAACGTCCTGACTTTC. Translation: CASSFGKTGANVLTF.

V and J are TRBV5-1 and TRBJ1-2; D may be TRBD1 (5 bases). This CDR3 region has 15 residues. V lost 0 bases, J lost 4 bases, and 13 bases lay in between. CDR1 is SGHRS and CDR2 is YFSETQ in the germline V gene. The CDR3 DNA reads as TGCGCCAGCAGCTTGGCGGGGGGTGCGGGCTATGGCTACACCTTC. It codes for CASSLAGGAGYGYTF.

This clone was found a few times. CDR3 nucleotides: TGTGCCAGCAGTGACGGGGTGCGTGGCTACACCTTC. Translation: CASSDGVRGYTF. The rearrangement uses TRBV2 and TRBJ1-2; D remains unclear. The germline CDR1 and CDR2 sequences are SNHLY and FYNNEI. Trimming shortened V by 3 bases and J by 7 bases, and 9 bases separated the two germline ends. The length of the CDR3 is 12 residues.

The rearrangement uses TRBV7-9 and TRBJ2-1, with a tentative D call TRBD1 (5 bases). The V end was cut by 5 bases, the J end by 5 bases, with 16 bases between. CDR1 and CDR2 (germline): SEHNR, FQNEAQ (reference sequence). This CDR3 is built from 15 residues. CDR3: CASSPTGAIHNEQFF. In DNA form, the CDR3 reads TGTGCCAGCAGCCCCACTGGGGCTATTCACAATGAGCAGTTCTTC. The full variable domain, in which reference TRBV7-9 and TRBJ2-1 provide the parts outside the CDR3, is DTGVSQNPRHKITKRGQNVTFRCDPISEHNRLYWYRQTLGQGPEFLTYFQNEAQLEKSRLLSDRFSAERPKGSFSTLEIQRTEQGDSAMYLCASSPTGAIHNEQFFGPGTRLTVL.

The chain links TRBV27 to TRBJ2-2; TRBD2 matches at 7 bases. The CDR3 sequence is 14 residues long. CDR1 is MNHEY and CDR2 is SMNVEV in the germline V gene (reference sequence). J gave up 2 bases and V 3 bases, and 0 bases lay outside the gene matches. The CDR3 loop reads CASSLGLNTGELFF. The CDR3 nucleotides read TGTGCCAGCAGTTTGGGACTAAACACCGGGGAGCTGTTTTTT.